This TCR beta chain was observed in a study of cytomegalovirus exposure and HLA in healthy donors. Overall study context: Drawn from HLA-typed donors, some 80 million unique TCRs were held in an early data release.

Findings and limits, study-wide: Indistinguishable V segments, including TRBV6-2 and TRBV6-3, were excluded.

These donors, healthy bone marrow donors, were studied. Germline V CDR1 and CDR2: SGHRS, YFSETQ. This CDR3 has 12 amino acids. V was shortened by 3 bases and J by 4 bases, with 5 bases between the two germline ends. The PCR employed 60 Vbeta primers together with 13 Jbeta primers. Clones were read by immunoSEQ multiplex PCR, and TCRdb kept only the in-frame ones, dropping some. The table lists over 120,000 clones, around 82% of them singletons, with 2% to 2.5% in the top ten. Notes on this clone: Its matching antigen is unknown.

The chain links TRBV5-1 to TRBJ2-1; D not resolved. Sample: PBMCs. The source of this sequence is a woman younger than 35 in good health and CMV-seropositive. This CDR3 is CASSSLYNEQFF. CDR3 sequence (DNA): TGCGCCAGCAGCTCCTTATACAATGAGCAGTTCTTC.